In its sample, the clone carrying this TCR beta chain was seen a few times. The data stem from a study of patients and donors after allogeneic stem cell transplantation. One entry per CDR3 protein results from TCRdb running MiXCR on the RT-PCR reads. The sample has about 74,000 distinct CDR3 sequences, more than 20% seen once. The V and J ends lost 2 bases and 8 bases respectively, with 8 bases between them. CDR1 is SGHRS, CDR2 YFSETQ, per germline. This CDR3 has 12 amino acids. The chain couples TRBV5-1 to TRBJ2-1; D ambiguous. This TCR was sampled from a human donor who was either an allogeneic HSCT recipient or a stem cell or donor lymphocyte infusion donor (not recorded which). It is not recorded whose cells these are; they may come from a transplant donor. The sample comprised blood, either unsorted or a sorted T cell fraction (not recorded which). CDR3 protein: CASSFSPDEQFF. The CDR3 DNA reads TGCGCCAGCAGCTTTAGTCCGGATGAGCAGTTCTTC.